This passage covers 6 T cell receptor beta chains from one sample sequenced in a study of T cell changes during pregnancy in multiple sclerosis. Sequenced by immunoSEQ multiplex PCR; TCRdb stores in-frame clones only, minus some. The sample shows roughly 75,000 clones, roughly 91% of them seen only once. The sequences come from peripheral blood, collected after pregnancy. All receptors derive from a female donor in good health, enrolled as a control in a pregnancy study.

V and J are TRBV4-3 and TRBJ1-1; unclear D gene. CDR1 is LGHNA, CDR2 YSLEER, per germline. The CDR3 contains 14 residues. V was shortened by 3 bases and J by 0 bases, with 8 bases between the two germline ends. For the CDR3, the DNA is TGCGCCAGCAGCCAGGAGAACATGAACACTGAAGCTTTCTTT. Amino acid sequence: CASSQENMNTEAFF.

J is TRBJ1-4 and V is TRBV9; D uncertain. V lost 3 bases and J lost 8, with 11 bases in between. Germline V gene sequence: CDR1 SGDLS, CDR2 YYNGEE. The CDR3 is 13 residues long. CDR3 residues: CASSAVTGEKLFF. The CDR3 DNA is TGTGCCAGCAGCGCAGTCACGGGGGAAAAACTGTTTTTT.

This clone appeared once. The chain couples TRBV2 to TRBJ1-2; TRBD1 matches at 7 bases. CDR3 size: 13 residues. The junction had 4 bases not matched to a gene; V was cut back by 2 bases and J by 7 bases. Germline CDR1 SNHLY, CDR2 FYNNEI. The CDR3, as DNA: TGTGCCAGCAGTGAAAGGGACAGCTCTGGCTACACCTTC. This sequence encodes CASSERDSSGYTF.

In its sample, this clone was seen once. The V gene is TRBV6-1, the J gene TRBJ2-7; D perhaps matches TRBD1 (5 bases). Trimming took 8 bases from V and 4 from J, leaving 15 bases between them. From germline, CDR1 is MNHNS and CDR2 SASEGT. The CDR3 extends over 13 amino acids. The chain's CDR3 is CASLWPQGYEQYF. The CDR3 DNA follows: TGTGCCAGCTTGTGGCCTCAGGGATACGAGCAGTACTTC.

This sequence joins TRBV5-1 and TRBJ1-3; perhaps TRBD1 as D (5 bases). Germline V lookup: CDR1 SGHRS, CDR2 YFSETQ. CDR3 size: 16 residues. With 2 bases removed from V and 0 bases from J, the gap between germline ends came to 12 bases. CDR3 in DNA: TGCGCCAGCAGCTTTCAGGGAACTCACTCTGGAAACACCATATATTTT. Its translation is CASSFQGTHSGNTIYF.

The chain employs TRBV5-4 and TRBJ2-1, with D possibly TRBD1 on 5 matching bases. CDR1 is SGHNT, CDR2 YYREEE, per germline (reference sequence). V shed 1 base and J shed 3 bases, with 17 bases lying between them. This CDR3 is built from 17 residues. The CDR3 region has the DNA TGTGCCAGCAGCTTGAGTAGCTCGAGACAGCTCTACAATGAGCAGTTCTTC. As protein: CASSLSSSRQLYNEQFF.